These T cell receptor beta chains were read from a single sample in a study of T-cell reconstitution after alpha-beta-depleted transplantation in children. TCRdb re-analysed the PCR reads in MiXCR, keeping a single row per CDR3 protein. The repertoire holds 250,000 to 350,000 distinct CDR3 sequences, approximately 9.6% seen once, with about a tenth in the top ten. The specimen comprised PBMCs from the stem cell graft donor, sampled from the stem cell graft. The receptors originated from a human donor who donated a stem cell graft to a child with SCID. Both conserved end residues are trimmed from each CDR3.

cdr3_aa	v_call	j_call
ATSGPSGHNEQF	TRBV15	TRBJ2-1
ASGGDSSTSTDTQY	TRBV2	TRBJ2-3
ASSLGQKRTGELF	TRBV7-9	TRBJ2-2
ASSLRVGGGNYGYT	TRBV12-3/TRBV12-4	TRBJ1-2
ASSDSDNNEQF	TRBV6-4	TRBJ2-1
AITAATEYEQY	TRBV10-3	TRBJ2-7
ASSSLKLSGIADTQY	TRBV27	TRBJ2-3
ASSLGTGGSPLH	TRBV12-3/TRBV12-4	TRBJ1-6
ATRGSANTGELF	TRBV24-1	TRBJ2-2
ASTSGTGGETQY	TRBV5-1	TRBJ2-5
ASSLARVLQTGELF	TRBV7-2	TRBJ2-2
ASTDWHREAYEQY	TRBV7-2	TRBJ2-7
ASSLVYWDSDLQANEKLF	TRBV11-2	TRBJ1-4
ASSLRGGYQETQY	TRBV12-3/TRBV12-4	TRBJ2-5
ASSPATGGTHNEQF	TRBV6-4	TRBJ2-1
ASSQLQGFGTDTQY	TRBV14	TRBJ2-3
ASSTKSGTAIQPQH	TRBV12-3/TRBV12-4	TRBJ1-5